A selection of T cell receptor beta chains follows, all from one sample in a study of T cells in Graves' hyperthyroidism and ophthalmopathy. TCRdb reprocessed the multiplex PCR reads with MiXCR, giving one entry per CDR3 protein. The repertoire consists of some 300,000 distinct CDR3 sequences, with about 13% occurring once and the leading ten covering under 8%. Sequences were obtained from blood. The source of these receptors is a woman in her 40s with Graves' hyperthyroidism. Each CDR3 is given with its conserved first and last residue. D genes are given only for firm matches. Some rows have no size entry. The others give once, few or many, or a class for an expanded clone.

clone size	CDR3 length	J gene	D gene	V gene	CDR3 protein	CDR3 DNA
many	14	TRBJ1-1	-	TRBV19	CASSISRGRTEAFF	TGTGCCAGTAGTATAAGTCGGGGACGAACTGAAGCTTTCTTT
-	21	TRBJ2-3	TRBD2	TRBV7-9	CASSLGTSGSRSHTSTDTQYF	TGTGCCAGCAGCTTAGGGACTAGCGGGAGCCGATCCCATACAAGCACAGATACGCAGTATTTT
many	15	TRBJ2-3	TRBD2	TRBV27	CASSFSRLATDTQYF	TGTGCCAGCAGTTTTTCTCGACTAGCCACAGATACGCAGTATTTT
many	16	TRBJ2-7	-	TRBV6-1	CASTLGGQSGSYEQYF	TGTGCCAGCACCTTGGGGGGACAGAGTGGATCCTACGAGCAGTACTTC
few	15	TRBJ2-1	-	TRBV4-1	CASSQVSTGHNEQFF	TGCGCCAGCAGCCAAGTCTCTACGGGGCACAATGAGCAGTTCTTC
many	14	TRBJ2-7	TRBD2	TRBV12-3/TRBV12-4	CASSSLAGIHEQYF	TGTGCCAGCAGTTCCCTAGCGGGCATACACGAGCAGTACTTC
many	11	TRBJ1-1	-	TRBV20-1	CSARENTEAFF	TGCAGTGCTAGAGAGAACACTGAAGCTTTCTTT
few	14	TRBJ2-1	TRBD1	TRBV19	CASSTTGGNNEQFF	TGTGCCAGTAGTACAACAGGGGGCAACAATGAGCAGTTCTTC
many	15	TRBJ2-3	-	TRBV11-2	CASSPMGGGTDTQYF	TGTGCCAGCAGCCCAATGGGAGGAGGCACAGATACGCAGTATTTT
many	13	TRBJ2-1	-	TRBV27	CASRLTGGNEQFF	TGTGCCAGCAGGCTTACTGGGGGCAATGAGCAGTTCTTC